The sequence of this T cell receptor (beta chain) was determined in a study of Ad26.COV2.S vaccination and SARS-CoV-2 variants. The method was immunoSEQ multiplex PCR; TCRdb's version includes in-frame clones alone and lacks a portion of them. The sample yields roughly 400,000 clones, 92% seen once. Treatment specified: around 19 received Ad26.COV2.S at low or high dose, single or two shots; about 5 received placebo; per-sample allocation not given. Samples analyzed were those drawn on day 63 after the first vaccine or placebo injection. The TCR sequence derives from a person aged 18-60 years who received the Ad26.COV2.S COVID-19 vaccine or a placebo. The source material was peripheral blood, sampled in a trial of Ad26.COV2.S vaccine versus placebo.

The CDR3 loop is CTPFRKGNTIYF. DNA of the CDR3: TGCACCCCGTTTAGAAAGGGAAACACCATATATTTT. V and J are TRBV29-1 and TRBJ1-3; D not resolved. The CDR3 spans 12 residues. Looked up from germline, CDR1 is SQVTM and CDR2 is ANQGSEA. Filled out from reference TRBV29-1 and TRBJ1-3, the complete variable domain reads SAVISQKPSRDICQRGTSLTIQCQVDSQVTMMFWYRQQPGQSLTLIATANQGSEATYESGFVIDKFPISRPNLTFSTLTVSNMSPEDSSIYLCTPFRKGNTIYFGEGSWLTVV.